This T cell receptor beta chain was sequenced for a study of cytomegalovirus exposure and HLA in healthy donors. This clone was detected a few times. PCR involved 60 Vbeta and 13 Jbeta primers. Clones were sequenced by immunoSEQ multiplex PCR, and TCRdb holds only the in-frame ones, with some missing. The sample records about 130,000 clones, roughly two thirds being singletons. V lost 4 bases and J lost 4; bases outside the gene matches: 7. The CDR3 runs 14 residues. The V gene's germline CDR1 is SGHRS and CDR2 YFSETQ. The sequence came from a man younger than 40 in good health and CMV-seropositive. Sequences were obtained from PBMCs. The chain carries TRBV5-1 and TRBJ2-7, with TRBD1 identical over 8 bases. The DNA of the CDR3 is TGCGCCAGCAGCCAGACAGGGGCCCTATACGAGCAGTACTTC. Translation gives CASSQTGALYEQYF.